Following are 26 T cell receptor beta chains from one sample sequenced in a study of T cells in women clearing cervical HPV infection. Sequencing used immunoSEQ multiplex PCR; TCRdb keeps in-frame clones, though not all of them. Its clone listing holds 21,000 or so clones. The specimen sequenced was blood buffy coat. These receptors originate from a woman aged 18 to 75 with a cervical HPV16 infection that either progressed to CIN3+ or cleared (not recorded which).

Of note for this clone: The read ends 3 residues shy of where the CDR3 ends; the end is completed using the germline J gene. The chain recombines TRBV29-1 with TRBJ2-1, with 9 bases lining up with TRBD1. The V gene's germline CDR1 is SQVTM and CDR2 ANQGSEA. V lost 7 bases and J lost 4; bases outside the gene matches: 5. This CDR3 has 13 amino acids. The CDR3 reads CSAYDRGYNEQFF. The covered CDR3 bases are TGCAGCGCCTACGACAGGGGGTACAATGAG.

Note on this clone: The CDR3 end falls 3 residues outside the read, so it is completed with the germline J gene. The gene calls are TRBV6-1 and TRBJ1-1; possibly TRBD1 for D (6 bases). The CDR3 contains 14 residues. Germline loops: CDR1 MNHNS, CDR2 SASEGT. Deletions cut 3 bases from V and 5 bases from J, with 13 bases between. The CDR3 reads CASSEGGAQTEAFF. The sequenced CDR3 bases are TGTGCCAGCAGTGAGGGGGGGGCGCAGACTGAA.

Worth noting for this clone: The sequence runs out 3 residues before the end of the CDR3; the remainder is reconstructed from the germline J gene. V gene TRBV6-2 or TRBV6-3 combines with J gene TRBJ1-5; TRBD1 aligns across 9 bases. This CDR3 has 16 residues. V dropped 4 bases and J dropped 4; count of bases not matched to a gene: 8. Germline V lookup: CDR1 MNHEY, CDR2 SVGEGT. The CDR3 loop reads CASSSIYGTGNQPQHF. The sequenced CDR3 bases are TGTGCCAGCAGTTCCATCTACGGGACAGGGAATCAGCCC.

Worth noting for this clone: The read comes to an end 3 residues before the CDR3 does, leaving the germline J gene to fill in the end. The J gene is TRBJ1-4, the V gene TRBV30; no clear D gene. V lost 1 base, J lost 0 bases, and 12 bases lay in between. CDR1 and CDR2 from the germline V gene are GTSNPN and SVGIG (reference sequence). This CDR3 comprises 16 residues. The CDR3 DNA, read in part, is TGTGCCTGGAGTGAGGCGGGGTCAGCAACTAATGAAAAA. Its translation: CAWSEAGSATNEK. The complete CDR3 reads CAWSEAGSATNEKLFF.

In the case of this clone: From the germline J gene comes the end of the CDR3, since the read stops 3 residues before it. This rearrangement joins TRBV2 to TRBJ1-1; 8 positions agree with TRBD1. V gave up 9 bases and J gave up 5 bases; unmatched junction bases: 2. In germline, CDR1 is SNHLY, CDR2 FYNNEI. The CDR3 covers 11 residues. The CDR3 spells CARGQGTEAFF. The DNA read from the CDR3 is TGTGCCAGAGGACAGGGAACTGAA.

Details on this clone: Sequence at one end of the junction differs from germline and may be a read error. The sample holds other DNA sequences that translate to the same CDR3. The sequenced CDR3 bases are TGTGCTAGCAGCCTCGACAGGGAAGAGACC. As protein: CASSLDREET. The full CDR3 protein is CASSLDREETQYF. V is TRBV7-7 and J is TRBJ2-5, with 7 bases identical to TRBD1. The CDR3 goes on 3 residues after the read ends, and that part is filled in from the germline J gene. Per germline, CDR1 SSHAT and CDR2 FNYEAQ (reference sequence). This CDR3 has 13 residues.

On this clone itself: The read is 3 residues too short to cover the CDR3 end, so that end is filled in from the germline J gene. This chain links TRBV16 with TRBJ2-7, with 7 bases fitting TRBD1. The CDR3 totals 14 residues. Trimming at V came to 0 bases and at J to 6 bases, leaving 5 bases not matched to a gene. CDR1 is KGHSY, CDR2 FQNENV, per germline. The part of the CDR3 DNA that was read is TGTGCCAGCAGCCAATCGATGGGACAGTCCGAG. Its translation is CASSQSMGQSE. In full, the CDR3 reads CASSQSMGQSEQYF. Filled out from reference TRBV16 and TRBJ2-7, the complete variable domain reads GEEVAQTPKHLVRGEGQKAKLYCAPIKGHSYVFWYQQVLKNEFKFLISFQNENVFDETGMPKERFSAKCLPNSPCSLEIQATKLEDSAVYFCASSQSMGQSEQYFGPGTRLTVT.

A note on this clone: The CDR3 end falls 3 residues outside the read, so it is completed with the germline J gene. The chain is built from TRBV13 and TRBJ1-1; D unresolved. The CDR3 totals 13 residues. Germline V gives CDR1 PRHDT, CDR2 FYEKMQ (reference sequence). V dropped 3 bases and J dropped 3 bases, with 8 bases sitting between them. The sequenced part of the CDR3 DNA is TGTGCCAGCAGCTTGGGCAGATACACTGAA. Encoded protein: CASSLGRYTE. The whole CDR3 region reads CASSLGRYTEAFF.

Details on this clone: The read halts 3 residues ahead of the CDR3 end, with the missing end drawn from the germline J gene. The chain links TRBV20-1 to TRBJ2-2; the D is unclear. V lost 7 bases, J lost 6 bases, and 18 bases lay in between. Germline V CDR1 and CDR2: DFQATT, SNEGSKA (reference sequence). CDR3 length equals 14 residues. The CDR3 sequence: CSVGAPAYPGELFF. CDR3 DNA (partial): TGCAGTGTAGGCGCCCCAGCGTACCCCGGGGAG.

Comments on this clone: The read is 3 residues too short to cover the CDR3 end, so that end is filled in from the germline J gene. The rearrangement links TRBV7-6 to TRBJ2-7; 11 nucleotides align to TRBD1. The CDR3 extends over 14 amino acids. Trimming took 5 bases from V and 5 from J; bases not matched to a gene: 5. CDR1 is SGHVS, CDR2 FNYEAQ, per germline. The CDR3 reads CASSNRDRGDEQYF. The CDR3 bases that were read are TGTGCCAGCAGCAACCGGGACAGGGGGGACGAG. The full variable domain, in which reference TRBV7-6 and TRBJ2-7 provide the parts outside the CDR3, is GAGVSQSPRYKVTKRGQDVALRCDPISGHVSLYWYRQALGQGPEFLTYFNYEAQQDKSGLPNDRFSAERPEGSISTLTIQRTEQRDSAMYRCASSNRDRGDEQYFGPGTRLTVT.

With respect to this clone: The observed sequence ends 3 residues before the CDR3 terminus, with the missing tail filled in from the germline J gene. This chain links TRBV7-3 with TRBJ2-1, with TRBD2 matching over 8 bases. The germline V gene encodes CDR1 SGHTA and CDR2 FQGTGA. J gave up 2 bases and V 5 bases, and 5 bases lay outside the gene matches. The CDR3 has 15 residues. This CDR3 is CASSPSGRTYNEQFF. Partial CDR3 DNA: TGTGCCAGCAGCCCCAGCGGGAGAACCTACAATGAG.

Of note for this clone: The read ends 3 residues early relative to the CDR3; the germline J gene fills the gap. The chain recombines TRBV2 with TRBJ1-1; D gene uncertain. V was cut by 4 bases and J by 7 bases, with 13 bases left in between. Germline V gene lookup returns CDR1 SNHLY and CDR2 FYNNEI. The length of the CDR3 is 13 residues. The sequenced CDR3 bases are TGTGCCAGCAGTGGAAATCGGTTTCTTGAA. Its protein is CASSGNRFLE. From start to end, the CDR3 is CASSGNRFLEAFF.

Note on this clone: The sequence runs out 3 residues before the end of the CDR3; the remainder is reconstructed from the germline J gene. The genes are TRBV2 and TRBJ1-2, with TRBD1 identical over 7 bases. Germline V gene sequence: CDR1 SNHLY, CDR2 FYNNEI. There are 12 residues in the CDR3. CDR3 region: CASSVDRAGYTF. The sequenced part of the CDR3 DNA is TGTGCCAGCAGTGTCGACAGGGCAGGC.

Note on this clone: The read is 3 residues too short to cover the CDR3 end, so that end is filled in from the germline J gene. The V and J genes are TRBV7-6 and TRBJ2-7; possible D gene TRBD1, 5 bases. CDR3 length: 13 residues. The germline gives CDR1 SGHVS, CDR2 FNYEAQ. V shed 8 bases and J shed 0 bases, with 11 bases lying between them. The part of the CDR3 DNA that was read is TGTGCCAGCGGGGCAGGAACCTCCTACGAG. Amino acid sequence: CASGAGTSYE. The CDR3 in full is CASGAGTSYEQYF.

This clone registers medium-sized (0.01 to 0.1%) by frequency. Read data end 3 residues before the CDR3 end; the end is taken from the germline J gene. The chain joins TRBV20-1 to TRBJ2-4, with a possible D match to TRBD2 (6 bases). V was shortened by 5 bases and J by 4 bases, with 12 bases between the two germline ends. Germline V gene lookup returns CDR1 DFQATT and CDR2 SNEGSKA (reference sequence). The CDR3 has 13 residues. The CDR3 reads CSAQMAGKNIQYF. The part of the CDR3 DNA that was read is TGCAGTGCTCAGATGGCGGGGAAAAACATT.

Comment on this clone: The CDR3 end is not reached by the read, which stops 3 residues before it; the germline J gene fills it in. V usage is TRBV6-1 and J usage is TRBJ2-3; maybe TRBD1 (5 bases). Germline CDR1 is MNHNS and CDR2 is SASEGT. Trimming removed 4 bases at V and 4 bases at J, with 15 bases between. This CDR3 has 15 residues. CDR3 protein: CASSVVGAEADTQYF. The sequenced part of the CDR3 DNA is TGTGCCAGCAGTGTTGTTGGGGCAGAGGCAGATACG.

CDR3 DNA (partial): TGTGCCAGCAGCCCCCTGACAGGTGGGAGTACCTACGAG. Its protein is CASSPLTGGSTYE. The whole CDR3 sequence reads CASSPLTGGSTYEQYF. This chain uses TRBV4-2 with TRBJ2-7; possibly TRBD1 for D (6 bases). The sequenced fragment ends 3 residues before the CDR3 boundary, so the rest is inferred from the germline J gene. Between the trimmed V and J ends, which lost 4 bases and 2 bases, there was a span of 18 bases. The V gene's germline CDR1 is LGHNA and CDR2 YNFKEQ. The CDR3 is made up of 16 amino acids.

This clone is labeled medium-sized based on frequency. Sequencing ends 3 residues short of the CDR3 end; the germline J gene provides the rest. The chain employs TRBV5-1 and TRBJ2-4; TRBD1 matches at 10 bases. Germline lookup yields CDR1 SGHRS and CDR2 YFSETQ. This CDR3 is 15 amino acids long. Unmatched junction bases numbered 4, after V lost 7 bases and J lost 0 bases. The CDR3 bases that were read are TGCGCCAGCCGACAGGGGGCTGGAGCCAAAAACATT. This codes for CASRQGAGAKNI. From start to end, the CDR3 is CASRQGAGAKNIQYF.

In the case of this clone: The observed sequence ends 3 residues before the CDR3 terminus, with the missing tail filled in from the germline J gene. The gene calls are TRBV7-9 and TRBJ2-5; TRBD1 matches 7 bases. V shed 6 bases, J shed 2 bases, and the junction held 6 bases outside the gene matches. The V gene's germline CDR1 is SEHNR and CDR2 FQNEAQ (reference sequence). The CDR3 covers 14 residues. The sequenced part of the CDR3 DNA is TGTGCCAGCAGTCGGACAGGCAGGCAAGAGACC. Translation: CASSRTGRQET. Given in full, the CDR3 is CASSRTGRQETQYF. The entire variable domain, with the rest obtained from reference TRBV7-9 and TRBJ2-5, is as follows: DTGVSQNPRHKITKRGQNVTFRCDPISEHNRLYWYRQTLGQGPEFLTYFQNEAQLEKSRLLSDRFSAERPKGSFSTLEIQRTEQGDSAMYLCASSRTGRQETQYFGPGTRLLVL.

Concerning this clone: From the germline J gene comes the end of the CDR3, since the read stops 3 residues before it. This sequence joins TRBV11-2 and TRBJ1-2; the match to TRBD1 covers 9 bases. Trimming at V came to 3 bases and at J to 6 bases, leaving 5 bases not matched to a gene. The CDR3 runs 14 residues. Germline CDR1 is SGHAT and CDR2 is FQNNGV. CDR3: CASSFRDRVDGYTF. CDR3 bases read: TGTGCCAGCAGCTTTAGGGACAGGGTCGATGGC.

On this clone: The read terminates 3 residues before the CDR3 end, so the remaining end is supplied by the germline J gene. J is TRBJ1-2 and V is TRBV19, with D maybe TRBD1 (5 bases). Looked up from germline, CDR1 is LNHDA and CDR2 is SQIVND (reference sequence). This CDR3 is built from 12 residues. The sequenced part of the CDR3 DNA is TGTGCCAGTAGTTTCCCCACCAGGGAC. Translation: CASSFPTRD. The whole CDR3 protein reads CASSFPTRDYTF.

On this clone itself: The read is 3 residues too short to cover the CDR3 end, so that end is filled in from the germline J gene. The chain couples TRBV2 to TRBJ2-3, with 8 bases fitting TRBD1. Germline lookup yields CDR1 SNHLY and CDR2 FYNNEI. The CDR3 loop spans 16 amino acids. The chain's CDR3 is CASARTGIVRNQPQYF. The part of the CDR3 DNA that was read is TGTGCCAGCGCCAGGACAGGGATAGTACGGAATCAGCCG. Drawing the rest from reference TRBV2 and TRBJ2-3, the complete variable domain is EPEVTQTPSHQVTQMGQEVILRCVPISNHLYFYWYRQILGQKVEFLVSFYNNEISEKSEIFDDQFSVERPDGSNFTLKIRSTKLEDSAMYFCASARTGIVRNQPQYFGPGTRLTVL.

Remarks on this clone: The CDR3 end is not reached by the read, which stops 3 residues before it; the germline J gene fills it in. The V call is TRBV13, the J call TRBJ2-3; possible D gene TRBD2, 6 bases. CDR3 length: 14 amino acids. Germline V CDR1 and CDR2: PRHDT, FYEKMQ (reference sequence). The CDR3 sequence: CASSLGTEQETQYF. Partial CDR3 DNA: TGTGCCAGCAGCCTCGGGACTGAGCAAGAGACG.

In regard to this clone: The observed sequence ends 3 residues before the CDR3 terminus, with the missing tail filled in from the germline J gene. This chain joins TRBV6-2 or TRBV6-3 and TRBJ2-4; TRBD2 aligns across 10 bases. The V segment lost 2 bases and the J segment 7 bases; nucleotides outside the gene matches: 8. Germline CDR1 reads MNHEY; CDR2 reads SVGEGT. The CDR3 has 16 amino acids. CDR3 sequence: CASSYLASGSGNIQYF. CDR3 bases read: TGTGCCAGCAGTTACCTGGCTAGCGGGAGTGGGAACATT.

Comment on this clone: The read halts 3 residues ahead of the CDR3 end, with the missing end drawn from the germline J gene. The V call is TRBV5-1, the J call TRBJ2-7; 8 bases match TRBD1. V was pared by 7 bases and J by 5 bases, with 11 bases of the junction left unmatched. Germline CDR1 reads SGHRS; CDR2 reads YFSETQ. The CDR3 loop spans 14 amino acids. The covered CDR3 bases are TGCGCCAGCTTTCGACAGGGGCCGCCGGACGAG. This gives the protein CASFRQGPPDE. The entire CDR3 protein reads CASFRQGPPDEQYF.

The CDR3 loop reads CASEGLVNEQFF. CDR3 DNA, as far as it was read: TGCGCCAGCGAGGGACTAGTTAATGAG. V is TRBV10-2 and J is TRBJ2-1; 8 nucleotides align to TRBD2. The sequence runs out 3 residues before the end of the CDR3; the remainder is reconstructed from the germline J gene. The junction had 4 bases not matched to a gene; V was cut back by 8 bases and J by 7 bases. CDR1 and CDR2 from the germline V gene are WSHSY and SAAADI. This CDR3 has 12 residues.